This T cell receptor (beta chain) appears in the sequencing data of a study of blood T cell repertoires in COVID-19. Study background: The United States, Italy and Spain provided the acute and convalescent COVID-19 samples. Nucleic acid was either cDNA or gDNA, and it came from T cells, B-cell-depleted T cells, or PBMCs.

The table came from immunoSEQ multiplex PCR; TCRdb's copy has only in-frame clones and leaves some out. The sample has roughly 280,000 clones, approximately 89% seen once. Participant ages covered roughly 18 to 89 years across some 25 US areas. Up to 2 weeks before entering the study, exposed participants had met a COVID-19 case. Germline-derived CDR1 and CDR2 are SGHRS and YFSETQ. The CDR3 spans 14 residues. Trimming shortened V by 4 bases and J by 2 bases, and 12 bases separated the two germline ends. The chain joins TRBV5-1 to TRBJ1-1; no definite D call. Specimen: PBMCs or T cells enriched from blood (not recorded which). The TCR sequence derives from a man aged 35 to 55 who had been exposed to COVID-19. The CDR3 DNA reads TGCGCCAGCAGCGAATCCCTAAGTAACACTGAAGCTTTCTTT. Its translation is CASSESLSNTEAFF.